Shown below are 27 T cell receptor beta chains from a single sample sequenced in a study of human T cells and chemical hapten exposure. TCRdb used MiXCR to reprocess the RACE reads, holding one entry per CDR3 protein. The sample includes under 300,000 distinct CDR3 sequences, about 9% of them seen just once. Time point noted: pre-sensitization, week 0. Treatment defined: therapeutic diphenylcyclopropenone sensitization with weekly scalp DPC. Sample: whole blood, taken in connection with sensitization to the hapten diphenylcyclopropenone (DPC). These receptors were taken from a woman between 40 and 55 years old with alopecia areata. Some clones in this sample may be carry-over from other donors' samples.

In this sample, this clonotype turned up many times. The V gene is TRBV20-1, the J gene TRBJ2-7; no definite D call. The V end was cut by 0 bases, the J end by 3 bases, with 9 bases between. This CDR3 region has 13 residues. Germline V gives CDR1 DFQATT, CDR2 SNEGSKA (reference sequence). CDR3 DNA sequence: TGCAGTGCTAGAGATTCTGGCAGCTACGAGCAGTACTTC. Protein: CSARDSGSYEQYF.

This clonotype was observed a few times. The chain carries TRBV11-2 and TRBJ2-2; maybe TRBD2 (5 bases). Germline values: CDR1 SGHAT, CDR2 FQNNGV. The V end was cut by 5 bases, the J end by 10 bases, with 14 bases between. The CDR3 loop spans 13 amino acids. The chain's CDR3 is CASSGRLEEELFF. CDR3 DNA sequence: TGTGCCAGCAGCGGGCGGTTGGAGGAGGAGCTGTTTTTT.

The table lists this clonotype with a few counts. The J gene is TRBJ2-3, the V gene TRBV11-2; D may be TRBD1 (6 bases). CDR3 length equals 15 residues. V dropped 2 bases and J dropped 4 bases, with 13 bases sitting between them. Germline V gives CDR1 SGHAT, CDR2 FQNNGV. As DNA, the CDR3 is TGTGCCAGCAGCTTAACTAGAGGGGGTGCAGATACGCAGTATTTT. It codes for CASSLTRGGADTQYF.

This clonotype was observed at least ten times. This rearrangement joins TRBV6-5 to TRBJ2-3; D may be TRBD2 (5 bases). Trimming removed 0 bases from V and 1 base from J, with 14 bases in between. Looked up from germline, CDR1 is MNHEY and CDR2 is SVGAGI. This CDR3 comprises 17 residues. The CDR3, as DNA: TGTGCCAGCAGTTACTCCTTAGCGCTAAGGGGCACAGATACGCAGTATTTT. Its protein product is CASSYSLALRGTDTQYF.

This clonotype appeared a few times. The chain carries TRBV29-1 and TRBJ2-1, with TRBD1 matching over 10 bases. The CDR3 loop spans 17 amino acids. V trimming: 6 bases; J trimming: 0 bases; junction bases outside the gene matches: 11. The V gene's germline CDR1 is SQVTM and CDR2 ANQGSEA. The chain's CDR3 is CSVSGQGIVSSYNEQFF. The CDR3 region has the DNA TGCAGCGTCTCGGGACAGGGGATCGTTAGCTCCTACAATGAGCAGTTCTTC.

This clonotype appeared a few times. The chain joins TRBV6-5 to TRBJ1-6; no reliable D call. Trimming took off 0 bases at V and 9 bases at J, with 12 bases between the two ends. The V gene's germline CDR1 is MNHEY and CDR2 SVGAGI. The CDR3 is made up of 15 amino acids. CDR3 residues: CASSYSGGVSSPLHF. DNA for the CDR3: TGTGCCAGCAGTTACTCGGGCGGGGTTAGTTCACCCCTCCACTTT.

In its sample, this clonotype was seen a few times. In DNA, the CDR3 is TGTGCCAGCAGCAAAGTTGGGGAACAGGACTACGAGCAGTACTTC. Encoded protein: CASSKVGEQDYEQYF. The J gene is TRBJ2-7, the V gene TRBV21-1; the table's TRBD1 call for D was not verified on the DNA. TRBV21-1 is assigned pseudogene status. There are 15 residues in the CDR3.

This chain joins TRBV2 and TRBJ1-1, with D unclear. In germline, CDR1 is SNHLY, CDR2 FYNNEI. Trimming took off 8 bases at V and 10 bases at J, with 26 bases between the two ends. The CDR3 length is 15 residues. The CDR3 DNA is TGTGCCAGCGGTCTCAGGCCCAAGGCGGCCTGGGGAGCTTTCTTT. Its translation is CASGLRPKAAWGAFF.

This clonotype was seen at least ten times. V and J are TRBV28 and TRBJ1-1, with D tentatively TRBD1 (5 bases). The CDR3 has 12 amino acids. Trimming shortened V by 7 bases and J by 5 bases, and 11 bases separated the two germline ends. CDR1 MDHEN and CDR2 SYDVKM come from the germline V gene. CDR3 sequence: CASTAGLTEAFF. The CDR3 DNA is TGTGCCAGCACCGCAGGGCTTACTGAAGCTTTCTTT.

This sequence joins TRBV28 and TRBJ1-5, with 7 bases fitting TRBD1. CDR1 MDHEN and CDR2 SYDVKM come from the germline V gene. J lost 4 bases, V lost 6 bases, and 3 bases had no gene match. The length of the CDR3 is 13 residues. CDR3 loop: CASRTGRNQPQHF. The CDR3 DNA reads TGTGCCAGCAGGACAGGGCGGAATCAGCCCCAGCATTTT.

There are many counts of this clonotype. The chain recombines TRBV6-1 with TRBJ2-5, with TRBD1 matching over 9 bases. Per germline, CDR1 MNHNS and CDR2 SASEGT. CDR3 size: 15 residues. The V gene end was trimmed by 6 bases and the J gene end by 2 bases; junction bases not matched to a gene: 7. The CDR3 DNA reads as TGTGCCAGCAGAAGGGACAGGGTGGGGCAAGAGACCCAGTACTTC. Protein: CASRRDRVGQETQYF.

This clonotype was observed a handful of times. This chain uses TRBV5-1 with TRBJ2-1, with unresolved D. The germline gives CDR1 SGHRS, CDR2 YFSETQ. This CDR3 contains 14 residues. The V and J ends lost 0 bases and 10 bases respectively, with 14 bases between them. The CDR3 sequence: CASSLGDGLGEQFF. Written as DNA, the CDR3 is TGCGCCAGCAGCTTGGGGGATGGGCTTGGGGAGCAGTTCTTC.

This clonotype was seen a handful of times. The gene calls are TRBV24-1 and TRBJ2-1; 14 nucleotides line up with TRBD2. V trimming: 2 bases; J trimming: 9 bases; junction bases outside the gene matches: 8. The CDR3 length is 17 residues. The germline V gene has CDR1 KGHDR and CDR2 SFDVKD. CDR3 protein: CATSDSGTSGSRSEQFF. In nucleotides, the CDR3 is TGTGCCACCAGTGATTCCGGGACTAGCGGGAGTAGAAGTGAGCAGTTCTTC.

J is TRBJ2-2 and V is TRBV4-3; no firm D call. This CDR3 contains 16 residues. Per the germline V gene, CDR1 is LGHNA and CDR2 is YSLEER. V was pared by 0 bases and J by 7 bases, with 15 bases between. CDR3 sequence (DNA): TGCGCCAGCAGCCAAGACTCCTCCATGAGTGGCGGGGAGCTGTTTTTT. It is translated as CASSQDSSMSGGELFF.

This clonotype was found a few times. J is TRBJ2-1 and V is TRBV7-3; 11 bases fit TRBD2. The CDR3 length is 17 residues. CDR1 is SGHTA and CDR2 is FQGTGA in the germline V gene. Trimming took 5 bases from V and 6 from J; bases not matched to a gene: 12. The CDR3 is CASSRRMGLAGGNEQFF. CDR3 DNA sequence: TGTGCCAGCAGCCGTAGGATGGGGCTAGCGGGAGGCAATGAGCAGTTCTTC.

The sample holds a few counts of this clonotype. The chain has TRBV5-6 and TRBJ2-7; D is tentatively TRBD1 or TRBD2 (7 bases each). The CDR3 is made up of 15 amino acids. V was shortened by 4 bases and J by 4 bases, with 18 bases between the two germline ends. Germline assignment: CDR1 SGHDT and CDR2 YYEEEE. The CDR3 reads CASSRQGREVYEQYF. CDR3 DNA sequence: TGTGCCAGCAGCAGACAGGGTCGGGAGGTATACGAGCAGTACTTC. The full variable domain, its missing parts supplied by reference TRBV5-6 and TRBJ2-7, is DAGVTQSPTHLIKTRGQQVTLRCSPKSGHDTVSWYQQALGQGPQFIFQYYEEEERQRGNFPDRFSGHQFPNYSSELNVNALLLGDSALYLCASSRQGREVYEQYFGPGTRLTVT.

The rearrangement joins TRBV10-3 to TRBJ2-1, with 10 positions matching TRBD2. The CDR3 has 16 amino acids. The germline V gene has CDR1 ENHRY and CDR2 SYGVKD. V dropped 3 bases and J dropped 9; count of bases not matched to a gene: 11. The CDR3 DNA is TGTGCCATCAGTGACCAAATCGCTAGCGGGAGCCGTGAGCAGTTCTTC. It is translated as CAISDQIASGSREQFF.

In this sample, this clonotype turned up many times. This chain uses TRBV2 with TRBJ1-6; the D is unclear. V lost 4 bases and J 8 bases, leaving 9 bases between the germline ends. This CDR3 comprises 13 residues. The germline V gene encodes CDR1 SNHLY and CDR2 FYNNEI. The CDR3, as DNA: TGTGCCAGCAGTGGGCCTTCTCATTCACCCCTCCACTTT. Residues: CASSGPSHSPLHF.

This clonotype has only a few counts. V is TRBV16 and J is TRBJ2-1; perhaps D is TRBD1 or TRBD2 (5 bases each). The germline V gene encodes CDR1 KGHSY and CDR2 FQNENV. V was pared by 2 bases and J by 4 bases, with 9 bases between. The CDR3 has 14 residues. The CDR3 is CASSQNGAYNEQFF. Written as DNA, the CDR3 is TGTGCCAGCAGCCAAAACGGGGCTTACAATGAGCAGTTCTTC.

V usage is TRBV15 and J usage is TRBJ1-4; no reliable D call. This CDR3 spans 17 amino acids. V shed 2 bases and J shed 5 bases, with 18 bases lying between them. The germline CDR1 and CDR2 sequences are LNHNV and YYDKDF (reference sequence). The CDR3 protein is CATSRSSGGLGNEKLFF. CDR3 DNA sequence: TGTGCCACCAGCAGATCCTCCGGCGGACTAGGAAATGAAAAACTGTTTTTT.

This clonotype has just a few counts. The chain recombines TRBV7-6 with TRBJ2-7; D is uncertain. V lost 2 bases to trimming and J lost 4 bases, with 18 bases between them. This CDR3 is built from 16 residues. CDR1 and CDR2 from the germline V gene are SGHVS and FNYEAQ. CDR3: CASSLIQLSITYEQYF. CDR3 in DNA: TGTGCCAGCAGCTTAATTCAGCTTTCTATTACTTACGAGCAGTACTTC.

The rearrangement links TRBV4-1 to TRBJ1-5; D gene uncertain. The CDR3 is 13 amino acids. CDR1 and CDR2 from the germline V gene are MGHRA and YSYEKL. Trimming stripped 0 bases from V and 7 bases from J, with 7 bases between. CDR3 in DNA: TGCGCCAGCAGCCAAGAGCCAGGCCAGCCCCAGCATTTT. Encoded protein: CASSQEPGQPQHF.

This chain connects TRBV2 to TRBJ2-3; TRBD2 matches 9 bases. The CDR3 sequence is 14 residues long. In germline, CDR1 is SNHLY, CDR2 FYNNEI. The junction had 1 base not matched to a gene; V was cut back by 4 bases and J by 2 bases. The CDR3 spells CASSVAGVTDTQYF. In DNA, the CDR3 is TGTGCCAGCAGTGTAGCGGGAGTCACAGATACGCAGTATTTT.

The chain combines TRBV5-1 with TRBJ2-7; perhaps TRBD2 as D (5 bases). The germline V gene has CDR1 SGHRS and CDR2 YFSETQ. The CDR3 is made up of 14 amino acids. V lost 0 bases and J 3 bases, leaving 10 bases between the germline ends. The DNA for the CDR3 is TGCGCCAGCAGCTTGGAACGGGGTAACTACGAGCAGTACTTC. It yields the protein CASSLERGNYEQYF.

This clonotype was observed many times. The chain links TRBV6-5 to TRBJ2-3, with a possible D match to TRBD2 (5 bases). The germline V gene has CDR1 MNHEY and CDR2 SVGAGI. With 2 bases removed from V and 2 bases from J, the gap between germline ends came to 8 bases. The CDR3 sequence is 14 residues long. In DNA, the CDR3 is TGTGCCAGCAGTTACGGACGGGACACAGATACGCAGTATTTT. Translating it yields CASSYGRDTDTQYF.

This clonotype has just a few counts. V usage is TRBV6-2 or TRBV6-3 and J usage is TRBJ2-1; the match to TRBD2 covers 11 bases. The CDR3 spans 15 residues. CDR1 and CDR2 from the germline V gene are MNHEY and SVGEGT. The junction had 3 bases not matched to a gene; V was cut back by 6 bases and J by 2 bases. The CDR3 DNA is TGTGCCAGCAGGCGGACTAGCGGGCCCTACAATGAGCAGTTCTTC. Translated: CASRRTSGPYNEQFF.

This clonotype appeared a few times. V and J are TRBV29-1 and TRBJ2-5; TRBD1 agrees at 7 bases. The V gene's germline CDR1 is SQVTM and CDR2 ANQGSEA. Trimming removed 8 bases from V and 1 base from J; junction bases left unmatched: 13. The CDR3 consists of 15 residues. The CDR3 coding sequence is TGCAGCACCGCCGCCGGGACAGCCATCCAAGAGACCCAGTACTTC. Protein sequence: CSTAAGTAIQETQYF.